The rows below give T cell receptor beta chains drawn from one sample of a study of cytomegalovirus exposure and HLA in healthy donors. Profiling relied on immunoSEQ multiplex PCR, and the TCRdb table lists in-frame clones only, not all of them. The sample lists around 88,000 clones; 78% were seen once. The sequenced material came from PBMCs. Receptors were obtained from a woman between 40 and 50 years old in good health and CMV-seropositive. Each CDR3 is given with its conserved first and last residue. Each record gives: clone size, J gene, V gene, D gene, CDR3 length, CDR3 protein, CDR3 DNA. D genes are given only for firm matches. The size field is filled for only some rows; it gives once, few, many or a size class.

. TRBJ1-2 TRBV10-3 . 14 CAITPGHSNYGYTF TGTGCCATCACGCCGGGACATTCGAACTATGGCTACACCTTC
once TRBJ1-1 TRBV5-4 . 17 CASSPAGGPEKNTEAFF TGTGCCAGCAGCCCCGCTGGAGGCCCAGAGAAGAACACTGAAGCTTTCTTT
. TRBJ2-7 TRBV5-1 TRBD1 15 CASSDPGQALYEQYF TGCGCCAGCAGCGATCCGGGACAGGCACTTTACGAGCAGTACTTC
. TRBJ1-5 TRBV4-1 . 18 CASSHQSIGSTLIRPQHF TGCGCCAGCAGCCACCAGTCCATCGGGAGCACCTTGATCAGGCCCCAGCATTTT
. TRBJ2-3 TRBV13 . 15 CASSLVREGGDTQYF TGTGCCAGCAGCTTAGTCCGAGAGGGGGGGGATACGCAGTATTTT
. TRBJ2-7 TRBV6-5 TRBD2 13 CAEGAGGPGEQYF TGTGCCGAAGGGGCGGGAGGGCCGGGGGAGCAGTACTTC
. TRBJ2-7 TRBV5-1 TRBD1 14 CASSLVGTGYEQYF TGCGCCAGCAGCTTGGTCGGGACAGGGTACGAGCAGTACTTC
. TRBJ1-6 TRBV4-2 TRBD1 15 CASSQRYRGDSPLHF TGTGCCAGCAGCCAAAGATACAGGGGTGATTCACCCCTCCACTTT
. TRBJ2-7 TRBV5-1 TRBD2 18 CASSPYFGTSGSLYEQYF TGCGCCAGCAGCCCGTACTTCGGGACTAGCGGGAGTCTATACGAGCAGTACTTC
. TRBJ1-5 TRBV6-5 . 14 CASSRTGFDQPQHF TGTGCCAGCAGCCGAACGGGGTTCGATCAGCCCCAGCATTTT
. TRBJ1-2 TRBV28 . 13 CASSLARAGGYTF TGTGCCAGCAGTTTAGCGCGGGCGGGGGGCTACACCTTC
. TRBJ2-7 TRBV5-8 . 16 CASSLRSGLPSYEQYF TGTGCCAGCAGCTTAAGATCCGGACTCCCCTCCTACGAGCAGTACTTC
few TRBJ2-1 TRBV6-4 . 15 CASSYDSGTYNEQFF TGTGCCAGCAGTTACGATAGCGGAACGTACAATGAGCAGTTCTTC
. TRBJ2-5 TRBV5-1 TRBD2 17 CASSLPGLAGPKETQYF TGCGCCAGCAGCTTACCGGGACTAGCGGGACCCAAAGAGACCCAGTACTTC
. TRBJ2-7 TRBV28 . 12 CASSPDSYEQYF TGTGCCAGCAGCCCGGACAGCTACGAGCAGTACTTC
once TRBJ2-1 TRBV5-4 TRBD2 15 CASASSLAGYNEQFF TGTGCCAGCGCCTCGTCCCTAGCGGGTTACAATGAGCAGTTCTTC
. TRBJ1-5 TRBV2 . 14 CASSADSFFQPQHF TGTGCCAGCAGTGCGGACAGCTTCTTCCAGCCCCAGCATTTT
. TRBJ1-3 TRBV27 . 15 CAAEGLADGDRTLYF TGTGCAGCCGAAGGGTTGGCGGATGGCGATAGGACTCTTTATTTT
. TRBJ1-2 TRBV28 TRBD1 13 CASSFDRDYGYTF TGTGCCAGCAGTTTTGACAGGGATTATGGCTACACCTTC
. TRBJ2-7 TRBV6-5 TRBD2 13 CASTRREGYEQYF TGTGCCAGCACGCGCAGGGAGGGATACGAGCAGTACTTC
. TRBJ1-1 TRBV9 TRBD1 13 CASSAPSDREAFF TGTGCCAGCAGCGCCCCATCGGACAGGGAAGCTTTCTTT
. TRBJ2-7 TRBV28 . 17 CASSLSTGTKSAYEQYF TGTGCCAGCAGTCTATCGACCGGGACAAAAAGTGCCTACGAGCAGTACTTC
. TRBJ2-3 TRBV1 . 14 CTSGVSGEADTQYF TGCACCAGCGGCGTATCGGGAGAGGCAGATACGCAGTATTTT
. TRBJ2-7 TRBV7-8 TRBD2 18 CASSPEGLTSGRGYEQYF TGTGCCAGCAGCCCCGAGGGTCTGACTAGCGGGAGGGGCTACGAGCAGTACTTC
. TRBJ2-3 TRBV7-8 TRBD2 16 CASSLEAAGGLGTQYF TGTGCCAGCAGCTTAGAGGCAGCGGGAGGGCTAGGGACGCAGTATTTT
. TRBJ2-7 TRBV11-1 TRBD2 15 CASSYLAGVVYEQYF TGTGCCAGCAGCTATCTAGCGGGAGTAGTCTACGAGCAGTACTTC
. TRBJ1-2 TRBV6-5 TRBD1 14 CASSAGQGGYGYTF TGTGCCAGCAGTGCCGGACAGGGGGGTTATGGCTACACCTTC
. TRBJ2-2 TRBV5-4 TRBD2 17 CASSPEGLAGGAGELFF TGTGCCAGCAGCCCCGAGGGACTAGCGGGAGGAGCCGGGGAGCTGTTTTTT
once TRBJ1-1 TRBV11-2 TRBD1 15 CASSGSTGVSTEAFF TGTGCCAGCAGCGGGTCGACAGGGGTGAGCACTGAAGCTTTCTTT
. TRBJ2-1 TRBV7-9 TRBD2 16 CASSWGRTSDGGEQFF TGTGCCAGCAGCTGGGGGCGGACTAGCGATGGGGGTGAGCAGTTCTTC
. TRBJ2-1 TRBV5-4 . 15 CASSLVAASYNEQFF TGTGCCAGCAGCCTAGTAGCGGCCTCCTACAATGAGCAGTTCTTC
few TRBJ2-7 TRBV5-4 TRBD2 14 CASSYSGSSDEQYF TGTGCCAGCAGCTATAGCGGGAGCAGTGACGAGCAGTACTTC